Listed here are 21 T cell receptor beta chains from one sample, sequenced in a study of shared clonotypes between healthy human individuals. The repertoire was sequenced with immunoSEQ multiplex PCR; TCRdb's copy has only in-frame clones and lacks some. The sample lists about 1 million clones; 60% to 80% were seen once. Sequences were obtained from memory CD4+ T cells sorted from blood. Subset here: CD45RA-negative fraction. The receptors were sampled from a man in his late teens or twenties in good health.

The J gene is TRBJ2-1, the V gene TRBV5-1; D unclear. The germline gives CDR1 SGHRS, CDR2 YFSETQ. CDR3 size: 16 residues. V lost 0 bases to trimming and J lost 0 bases, with 10 bases between them. In nucleotides, the CDR3 is TGCGCCAGCAGCTTGGATTGGGGTAGCTCCTACAATGAGCAGTTCTTC. This translates into CASSLDWGSSYNEQFF.

The gene calls are TRBV5-1 and TRBJ1-1, with D uncertain. The length of the CDR3 is 14 residues. The germline V gene has CDR1 SGHRS and CDR2 YFSETQ. V dropped 0 bases and J dropped 1 base, with 7 bases sitting between them. CDR3 nucleotide sequence: TGCGCCAGCAGCTTGGCTCGGAAGAACACTGAAGCTTTCTTT. This gives the protein CASSLARKNTEAFF.

The CDR3 reads CAISGQGQGISYEQYF. The CDR3, as DNA: TGTGCCATCAGTGGACAGGGACAGGGGATCTCCTACGAGCAGTACTTC. This chain links TRBV10-3 with TRBJ2-7; TRBD1 matches 10 bases. This CDR3 region has 16 residues. Germline V CDR1 and CDR2: ENHRY, SYGVKD. V lost 4 bases to trimming and J lost 0 bases; unmatched junction nucleotides: 6.

This clone has only one observation. This chain uses TRBV27 with TRBJ1-5; TRBD1 is a possible D gene (5 bases). The V and J ends lost 5 bases and 4 bases respectively, with 18 bases between them. CDR3 length: 16 amino acids. The germline V gene encodes CDR1 MNHEY and CDR2 SMNVEV (reference sequence). The CDR3 nucleotides are TGTGCCAGCAGTCCCACTCGCCCCCAGGGAAATCAGCCCCAGCATTTT. It translates to CASSPTRPQGNQPQHF.

V is TRBV30 and J is TRBJ2-2; D is unclear. This CDR3 is 14 amino acids long. V was pared by 2 bases and J by 6 bases, with 13 bases between. The germline gives CDR1 GTSNPN, CDR2 SVGIG (reference sequence). As DNA, the CDR3 is TGTGCCTGGAGTTCGGGCGTTCTGTCCGGGGAGCTGTTTTTT. Its protein product is CAWSSGVLSGELFF.

Here the CDR3 DNA reads TGTGCCAGCAGCTTAGGCGTACCCAGGGGGCAAACTGAAGCTTTCTTT. Translating gives CASSLGVPRGQTEAFF. The V and J genes are TRBV7-8 and TRBJ1-1, with 8 nucleotides matching TRBD1. J lost 5 bases, V lost 1 base, and 9 bases had no gene match. This CDR3 has 16 amino acids. CDR1 and CDR2 from the germline V gene are SGHVS and FQNEAQ.

This clone was picked up a small number of times. The chain uses TRBV21-1 and TRBJ2-2; the D call TRBD1 from the table was never checked on the DNA. TRBV21-1 corresponds to a pseudogene. The CDR3 sequence is 14 residues long. CDR3 in DNA: TGTGCCAGTCCCGGGACAGGGGCCACCGGGGAGCTGTTTTTT. Amino acid sequence: CASPGTGATGELFF.

The rearrangement links TRBV4-1 to TRBJ2-5; D is possibly TRBD2 (5 bases). The CDR3 totals 17 residues. Germline CDR1 is MGHRA and CDR2 is YSYEKL. Trimming pared 4 bases from V and 2 bases from J, leaving 20 bases between. The CDR3 region has the DNA TGCGCCAGCAGCCGCCCTTCCGGGGTAACGGGACAAGAGACCCAGTACTTC. Protein sequence: CASSRPSGVTGQETQYF.

This clone was detected once. This chain connects TRBV7-2 to TRBJ2-6; D unresolved. Germline V lookup: CDR1 SGHTA, CDR2 FQGNSA. The V and J ends lost 5 bases and 0 bases respectively, with 5 bases between them. CDR3 length: 14 amino acids. CDR3 in amino acids: CASSPLSGANVLTF. CDR3 DNA sequence: TGTGCCAGCAGCCCACTCTCTGGGGCCAACGTCCTGACTTTC.

The rearrangement joins TRBV5-1 to TRBJ2-5, with D perhaps matching TRBD1 or TRBD2 (6 bases each). The V end lost 1 base, the J end lost 3 bases, and 13 bases lay between the germline ends. The CDR3 is 15 amino acids. Germline V gene data show CDR1 as SGHRS and CDR2 as YFSETQ. The CDR3 DNA follows: TGCGCCAGCAGCTTGATGGGGGGCCAAAAAGAGACCCAGTACTTC. Amino acid sequence: CASSLMGGQKETQYF.

In this sample, this clone turned up a few times. CDR3 amino acids: CASSPTRAEQYF. The CDR3 nucleotides are TGTGCCAGCAGCCCAACCCGGGCGGAGCAGTACTTC. The chain links TRBV7-2 to TRBJ2-7; D is uncertain. Trimming took 5 bases from V and 7 from J, leaving 12 bases between them. Germline CDR1 is SGHTA and CDR2 is FQGNSA. The CDR3 covers 12 residues.

The table lists this clone with many counts. This sample includes further DNA sequences coding for the same CDR3. J is TRBJ2-1 and V is TRBV9; D uncertain. Trimming removed 4 bases from V and 6 bases from J, with 11 bases in between. The CDR3 is 13 amino acids. From germline, CDR1 is SGDLS and CDR2 YYNGEE. CDR3: CASSPSTSNEQFF. CDR3 in DNA: TGTGCCAGCAGCCCATCGACATCCAATGAGCAGTTCTTC.

On this clone: A much larger clone is a single base away; this may be a read error. The rearrangement joins TRBV6-6 to TRBJ2-7; TRBD2 is a possible D gene (5 bases). Germline values: CDR1 MNHNY, CDR2 SVGAGI (reference sequence). The germline V and J ends were trimmed by 2 bases and 3 bases, with 8 bases remaining between them. CDR3 length equals 13 residues. The CDR3 nucleotides are TGTGCCAGCAGTTACGGACTGGACTACGAGCAGTACTTC. Its protein product is CASSYGLDYEQYF.

A remark on this clone: At the DNA level, this CDR3 is encoded by other sequences in the same sample as well. The chain couples TRBV7-8 to TRBJ2-7, with D unresolved. This CDR3 is 15 amino acids long. In germline, CDR1 is SGHVS, CDR2 FQNEAQ. Trimming removed 1 base from V and 1 base from J, with 11 bases in between. CDR3 bases: TGTGCCAGCAGCTTAGTGCCGGGTGGGTCCTACGAGCAGTACTTC. This translates into CASSLVPGGSYEQYF.

The V gene is TRBV7-9, the J gene TRBJ1-6, with 7 positions matching TRBD1. The V and J ends lost 6 bases and 9 bases, in that order; junction bases with no gene match: 14. The CDR3 has 16 residues. Looked up from germline, CDR1 is SEHNR and CDR2 is FQNEAQ (reference sequence). The CDR3 DNA is TGTGCCAGCAGTTACCCAACCGGGACAGCTAGTTCACCCCTCCACTTT. Encoded protein: CASSYPTGTASSPLHF.

This chain connects TRBV28 to TRBJ2-3, with 8 bases aligning to TRBD2. The V gene's germline CDR1 is MDHEN and CDR2 SYDVKM. The CDR3 is made up of 15 amino acids. Trimming removed 3 bases from V and 3 bases from J; junction bases left unmatched: 5. The CDR3 nucleotides are TGTGCCAGCAGTTTTCCGGGGGGGCGGACAGATACGCAGTATTTT. Encoded protein: CASSFPGGRTDTQYF.

This chain uses TRBV7-8 with TRBJ2-3; 8 bases agree with TRBD1. Trimming cost V 5 bases and J 0 bases; bases outside gene matches: 4. Germline-derived CDR1 and CDR2 are SGHVS and FQNEAQ. The CDR3 runs 15 residues. CDR3 loop: CASSTDRVSTDTQYF. CDR3 coding DNA: TGTGCCAGCAGCACGGACAGGGTTAGCACAGATACGCAGTATTTT.

The chain has TRBV6-1 and TRBJ1-3; 7 positions match TRBD1. CDR3 length equals 14 residues. Germline V CDR1 and CDR2: MNHNS, SASEGT. V shed 5 bases, J shed 1 base, and the junction held 2 bases outside the gene matches. The CDR3 sequence is CASSPTGSGNTIYF. In DNA, the CDR3 is TGTGCCAGCAGTCCGACAGGGTCTGGAAACACCATATATTTT.

This chain joins TRBV9 and TRBJ1-2; 10 nucleotides line up with TRBD1. Looked up from germline, CDR1 is SGDLS and CDR2 is YYNGEE. The CDR3 length is 16 residues. The V gene end was trimmed by 3 bases and the J gene end by 6 bases; junction bases not matched to a gene: 11. CDR3 in amino acids: CASSGGDRGFRDGYTF. For the CDR3, the DNA is TGTGCCAGCAGCGGAGGGGACAGGGGCTTTCGGGATGGCTACACCTTC.

The chain couples TRBV27 to TRBJ1-5; no clear D gene. CDR1 is MNHEY, CDR2 SMNVEV, per germline (reference sequence). This CDR3 is 13 amino acids long. With 2 bases removed from V and 9 bases from J, the gap between germline ends came to 11 bases. This CDR3 is CASSLGSVGPQHF. The CDR3 region has the DNA TGTGCCAGCAGTTTAGGGTCCGTGGGGCCCCAGCATTTT.

The V call is TRBV5-1, the J call TRBJ2-7; D is unresolved. This CDR3 region has 15 residues. CDR1 is SGHRS and CDR2 is YFSETQ in the germline V gene. The V end lost 4 bases, the J end lost 5 bases, and 19 bases lay between the germline ends. The CDR3 DNA is TGCGCCAGCAGCATTGGACGGACCCGGAGCGACGAGCAGTACTTC. It codes for CASSIGRTRSDEQYF.